This passage covers 2 T cell receptor beta chains from one sample sequenced in a study of Graves' ophthalmopathy and Graves' hyperthyroidism. Transcripts of RNA were the source for amplifying TCR beta CDR3 regions. Scientists carried out first-round RT-PCR using HTBI primers and then a second-round multiplex PCR. TCRdb processed the multiplex PCR reads anew with MiXCR; each CDR3 protein has one entry. The data hold 400,000 to 450,000 distinct CDR3 sequences, with around a fifth observed a single time. The sequencing input was peripheral blood. These TCRs come from a woman aged 18-29 years with stable Graves' hyperthyroidism.

This clonotype was recorded at least ten times. V is TRBV24-1 and J is TRBJ2-5; a possible D gene is TRBD1 (5 bases). Per germline, CDR1 KGHDR and CDR2 SFDVKD. This CDR3 spans 13 amino acids. Trimming took 9 bases from V and 5 from J, leaving 15 bases between them. Here the CDR3 DNA reads TGTGCCACCGCACGATCAGGGTCGGAGACCCAGTACTTC. It codes for CATARSGSETQYF.

There are many counts of this clonotype. The chain uses TRBV20-1 and TRBJ2-5; TRBD1 might be the D (5 bases). Germline V gene data show CDR1 as DFQATT and CDR2 as SNEGSKA (reference sequence). The CDR3 has 13 residues. V was cut by 3 bases and J by 9 bases, with 17 bases left in between. CDR3 region: CSASDTRKGPQYF. DNA for the CDR3: TGCAGTGCTAGCGACACCCGGAAGGGGCCCCAGTACTTC.